Listed below are T cell receptor beta chains from one sample, sequenced in a study of T cells in Graves' hyperthyroidism and ophthalmopathy. TCRdb re-called the multiplex PCR reads with MiXCR, one entry per CDR3 protein. The data show about 720,000 distinct CDR3 sequences, around a sixth seen once. The sequenced material came from blood. The receptors were gathered from a woman in her fifties or sixties with Graves' hyperthyroidism that later progressed to Graves' ophthalmopathy. Both conserved end residues are trimmed from each CDR3. Each record gives: J gene, V gene, CDR3 protein.

>TRBJ2-2|TRBV20-1
SARPQGRNGELF
>TRBJ1-5|TRBV12-3/TRBV12-4
ASSSSRPYSNQPQH
>TRBJ1-5|TRBV24-1
ATSDTAGSRNQPQH
>TRBJ2-7|TRBV5-1
ASSLYPNEQY
>TRBJ1-1|TRBV12-3/TRBV12-4
ASSPRGLGAEAF
>TRBJ2-1|TRBV6-1
ASDGGGFSYNEQF
>TRBJ2-4|TRBV3-1
ASRRQFLAKNIQY
>TRBJ2-7|TRBV4-1
ASSQEKGVRYEQY
>TRBJ1-5|TRBV3-1
ASSQGAGSAQH
>TRBJ1-5|TRBV7-6
ASSPPGGGGDSNQPQH
>TRBJ1-6|TRBV5-5
ASSFRRVTNSPLH
>TRBJ1-2|TRBV5-1
ASSLTQVDPYGYT
>TRBJ2-3|TRBV3-1
ASSWAQGVMY
>TRBJ1-4|TRBV9
ASSVSTGLANEKLF
>TRBJ2-7|TRBV13
ASSPRTGGQYYEQY
>TRBJ2-5|TRBV19
ASSITRLGRGEQETQY
>TRBJ1-5|TRBV15
ATSRHPSGGGGQPQH
>TRBJ1-5|TRBV2
ASSVGYPQPQH
>TRBJ2-1|TRBV11-2
ASSRTHGNSYNEQF
>TRBJ1-4|TRBV2
AVSQGDDREKLF
>TRBJ2-3|TRBV2
ASSESLAGRTDTQY
>TRBJ1-2|TRBV19
ASSSSGTGNFNYGYT
>TRBJ1-6|TRBV7-2
ASSLFQGNSPLH
>TRBJ1-1|TRBV5-1
ASTRRADPFMNTEAF
>TRBJ2-1|TRBV5-4
ASGLDSGTSVYNEQF
>TRBJ2-1|TRBV2
ASKVHNEQF
>TRBJ2-5|TRBV7-3
ASSSSGRQETQY
>TRBJ2-7|TRBV6-2/TRBV6-3
ASGGTASYEQY
>TRBJ1-3|TRBV7-3
ASSSPGAGNTIY
>TRBJ1-2|TRBV29-1
SVSSPGGGYT
>TRBJ1-1|TRBV24-1
ATRGTRSTEAF
>TRBJ2-3|TRBV5-1
ASSTNGQGINTQY
>TRBJ1-4|TRBV9
ASSVGGTESEKLF
>TRBJ1-5|TRBV9
ASSPDPGGNQPQH
>TRBJ2-7|TRBV20-1
SAALPDRYSYEQY
>TRBJ2-1|TRBV5-4
ASKPGQGSDEQF
>TRBJ2-2|TRBV15
ATSRGDSTRTGELF
>TRBJ2-3|TRBV15
ATRQGRQVWTTDTQY
>TRBJ2-5|TRBV30
AWRPGPQETQY
>TRBJ1-6|TRBV6-1
ASSEAGNSPLH
>TRBJ2-7|TRBV12-5
ASGLDRVLPYEQY
>TRBJ1-4|TRBV19
ASNVVFGGGGNEKLF
>TRBJ1-3|TRBV29-1
SVYGQGSGNTIY
>TRBJ2-6|TRBV20-1
SALHRSGANVLT
>TRBJ1-1|TRBV11-2
ASSRGSLEYTEAF
>TRBJ1-5|TRBV19
ASSIFSGDNQPQH
>TRBJ1-2|TRBV20-1
SARDYTGRGYT
>TRBJ2-1|TRBV5-1
ASSPQAGGQFEQF
>TRBJ1-1|TRBV19
ASSTRDGAGEAF
>TRBJ1-2|TRBV6-1
ASSARQGLNYGYT
>TRBJ2-7|TRBV5-1
ASSLEGANSYEQY
>TRBJ1-1|TRBV19
ASTVQGSSEAF
>TRBJ1-3|TRBV3-1
ASSQEWASGNTIY
>TRBJ1-1|TRBV12-3/TRBV12-4
ASSGPRQGNTEAF